These 28 T cell receptor beta chains share one sample of origin, sequenced in a study of OX40 agonist ivuxolimab in advanced cancers. Generated by immunoSEQ multiplex PCR, the TCRdb table keeps only in-frame clones and is missing some. The sample holds roughly 76,000 clones, 84% seen once. Here the sequenced sample was CD4+ or CD8+ T cells sorted from blood, taken in a trial of the OX40 agonist ivuxolimab. The receptors were gathered from an adult with an advanced solid tumor such as melanoma, head and neck, liver or kidney cancer.

This sequence joins TRBV6-6 and TRBJ1-2; tentatively, D is TRBD1 (5 bases). V gave up 10 bases and J gave up 3 bases, with 12 bases separating them. Germline values: CDR1 MNHNY, CDR2 SVGAGI (reference sequence). The CDR3 has 12 residues. The CDR3, as DNA: TGTGCCACGCGGGACGTCGACTATGGCTACACCTTC. Protein sequence: CATRDVDYGYTF.

V is TRBV5-1 and J is TRBJ2-3, with a possible D match to TRBD2 (5 bases). The CDR3 is 16 amino acids. CDR1 SGHRS and CDR2 YFSETQ come from the germline V gene. Trimming pared 4 bases from V and 2 bases from J, leaving 17 bases between. The CDR3, as DNA: TGCGCCAGCAGCACCGGACTGTCCCGAGCCACAGATACGCAGTATTTT. This codes for CASSTGLSRATDTQYF.

The chain links TRBV5-5 to TRBJ1-2; 9 bases fit TRBD1. Germline CDR1 reads SGHKS; CDR2 reads YYEKEE (reference sequence). Trimming at V came to 4 bases and at J to 3 bases, leaving 7 bases not matched to a gene. The CDR3 is 15 residues long. The CDR3 protein is CASSPRDRVDYGYTF. CDR3 bases: TGTGCCAGCAGCCCCCGGGACAGGGTAGACTATGGCTACACCTTC. The whole variable domain, filled in from reference TRBV5-5 and TRBJ1-2, reads DAGVTQSPTHLIKTRGQQVTLRCSPISGHKSVSWYQQVLGQGPQFIFQYYEKEERGRGNFPDRFSARQFPNYSSELNVNALLLGDSALYLCASSPRDRVDYGYTFGSGTRLTVV.

This clone was seen a few times. The rearrangement uses TRBV19 and TRBJ1-2; 11 bases are a match to TRBD1. This CDR3 has 16 residues. The V and J ends lost 3 bases and 4 bases, in that order; junction bases with no gene match: 7. The germline V gene encodes CDR1 LNHDA and CDR2 SQIVND (reference sequence). The CDR3 region is CASSIAGTGGLYGYTF. The DNA of the CDR3 is TGTGCCAGTAGTATTGCCGGGACAGGGGGACTCTATGGCTACACCTTC. The complete variable domain, with remaining parts taken from reference TRBV19 and TRBJ1-2, reads DGGITQSPKYLFRKEGQNVTLSCEQNLNHDAMYWYRQDPGQGLRLIYYSQIVNDFQKGDIAEGYSVSREKKESFPLTVTSAQKNPTAFYLCASSIAGTGGLYGYTFGSGTRLTVV.

This clone was seen once. The J gene is TRBJ1-4, the V gene TRBV6-5, with unresolved D. The CDR3 spans 15 residues. Looked up from germline, CDR1 is MNHEY and CDR2 is SVGAGI. V gave up 0 bases and J gave up 8 bases, with 13 bases separating them. CDR3 sequence reads: CASSYSIRVGEKLFF. DNA for the CDR3: TGTGCCAGCAGTTACTCGATTAGGGTTGGGGAAAAACTGTTTTTT.

The rearrangement joins TRBV7-2 to TRBJ1-5; D is possibly TRBD1 (6 bases). V lost 5 bases and J lost 8, with 16 bases in between. The CDR3 is 14 amino acids. The germline gives CDR1 SGHTA, CDR2 FQGNSA. The CDR3 protein is CASSPSGDIKPQHF. CDR3 coding DNA: TGTGCCAGCAGCCCGTCGGGGGACATCAAGCCCCAGCATTTT.

The rearrangement links TRBV2 to TRBJ1-4, with D uncertain. The CDR3 is 15 residues long. The ends were cut back, 6 bases at V and 8 bases at J, with 19 bases in the middle. The germline V gene has CDR1 SNHLY and CDR2 FYNNEI. The CDR3 coding sequence is TGTGCCAGCAGGACCCCCAAAGTCGCAAAGGAAAAACTGTTTTTT. Translated: CASRTPKVAKEKLFF.

Of note for this clone: The same CDR3 arises from other DNA sequences in this sample as well. This sequence joins TRBV7-9 and TRBJ1-1; D uncertain. This CDR3 has 14 residues. Trimming left V 0 bases short and J 0 bases short, with 5 bases between. Germline lookup yields CDR1 SEHNR and CDR2 FQNEAQ (reference sequence). CDR3 nucleotides: TGTGCCAGCAGCTTAGCAGGGCTGAACACTGAAGCTTTCTTT. Amino acid sequence: CASSLAGLNTEAFF.

V usage is TRBV5-1 and J usage is TRBJ2-3; a possible D gene is TRBD1 (6 bases). CDR1 is SGHRS and CDR2 is YFSETQ in the germline V gene. The CDR3 has 14 residues. Trimming shortened V by 1 base and J by 3 bases, and 9 bases separated the two germline ends. CDR3 loop: CASSLSQGTDTQYF. CDR3 bases: TGCGCCAGCAGCTTGTCTCAGGGGACAGATACGCAGTATTTT.

The chain recombines TRBV7-3 with TRBJ1-1; tentative D call: TRBD1 (5 bases). V lost 6 bases, J lost 3 bases, and 20 bases lay in between. This CDR3 contains 16 residues. CDR1 and CDR2 (germline): SGHTA, FQGTGA. As DNA, the CDR3 is TGTGCCAGCAGTCAGCACCCACCCGGGGGGGACACTGAAGCTTTCTTT. Protein sequence: CASSQHPPGGDTEAFF.

The table lists this clone with a few counts. The chain combines TRBV7-6 with TRBJ1-1, with D tentatively TRBD1 (6 bases). Germline V gene lookup returns CDR1 SGHVS and CDR2 FNYEAQ. Trimming pared 8 bases from V and 1 base from J, leaving 11 bases between. The CDR3 totals 13 residues. CDR3: CASRGQQNTEAFF. Here the CDR3 DNA reads TGTGCCAGCCGCGGACAGCAGAACACTGAAGCTTTCTTT.

The gene calls are TRBV6-5 and TRBJ2-5; D not certain. V lost 5 bases and J 0 bases, leaving 4 bases between the germline ends. This CDR3 region has 12 residues. Germline V lookup: CDR1 MNHEY, CDR2 SVGAGI. The CDR3 DNA reads TGTGCCAGCAGTCAGGACCAAGAGACCCAGTACTTC. Encoded protein: CASSQDQETQYF.

The chain links TRBV29-1 to TRBJ1-1; D ambiguous. V lost 6 bases and J lost 11, with 10 bases in between. The CDR3 covers 9 residues. The germline gives CDR1 SQVTM, CDR2 ANQGSEA. The DNA for the CDR3 is TGCAGCGTCCTCCCCGAGGCTTTCTTT. As protein: CSVLPEAFF.

This clone was counted only a few times. The genes are TRBV7-9 and TRBJ2-3; possibly TRBD2 for D (5 bases). V lost 3 bases and J 4 bases, leaving 20 bases between the germline ends. Germline V gene lookup returns CDR1 SEHNR and CDR2 FQNEAQ (reference sequence). The CDR3 has 17 amino acids. CDR3 DNA sequence: TGTGCCAGCAGCTTGGGAGACTATCCTCGGCTGTCAGATACGCAGTATTTT. Its protein product is CASSLGDYPRLSDTQYF.

This chain links TRBV4-2 with TRBJ2-1; 11 bases line up with TRBD2. With V trimmed by 2 bases and J by 8 bases, 11 bases remained unmatched. From germline, CDR1 is LGHNA and CDR2 YNFKEQ. The CDR3 consists of 17 residues. DNA for the CDR3: TGTGCCAGCAGCCAATTGTCTAGCGGGGGGTCCAGGGATGAGCAGTTCTTC. It specifies CASSQLSSGGSRDEQFF.

The chain is built from TRBV4-3 and TRBJ1-2; 7 bases map to TRBD1. This CDR3 has 13 amino acids. CDR1 and CDR2 (germline): LGHNA, YSLEER. V trimming: 4 bases; J trimming: 5 bases; junction bases outside the gene matches: 4. The CDR3 sequence: CASSPATGYGYTF. The CDR3 bases are TGCGCCAGCAGCCCCGCGACAGGGTATGGCTACACCTTC.

This clone was observed a single time. This sequence joins TRBV12-5 and TRBJ1-1; no reliable D call. This CDR3 spans 14 amino acids. The germline V gene encodes CDR1 LGHNT and CDR2 FRNRAP. Trimming shortened V by 3 bases and J by 1 base, and 9 bases separated the two germline ends. The CDR3 DNA is TGTGCTAGTGGTTTTGGCCCCAGGAACACTGAAGCTTTCTTT. It translates to CASGFGPRNTEAFF.

V usage is TRBV6-4 and J usage is TRBJ2-3, with 11 bases aligning to TRBD2. J gave up 1 base and V 0 bases, and 3 bases lay outside the gene matches. CDR3 length equals 17 residues. Germline CDR1 reads MRHNA; CDR2 reads SNTAGT. The CDR3 sequence is CASSDSSGGAGTDTQYF. The CDR3 DNA reads as TGTGCCAGCAGTGACTCTAGCGGGGGGGCCGGCACAGATACGCAGTATTTT.

A word on this clone: With a much larger clone just one base away, this may be a read error. The chain joins TRBV15 to TRBJ1-6; the match to TRBD1 covers 7 bases. This CDR3 is built from 14 residues. Germline V gene lookup returns CDR1 LNHNV and CDR2 YYDKDF (reference sequence). Here the CDR3 reads CATGRQGYNSPLHF. The CDR3 DNA follows: TGTGCCACCGGCAGACAGGGTTATAATTCACCCCTCCACTTT.

This clone has only one observation. The chain joins TRBV5-1 to TRBJ2-5; no definite D call. CDR1 is SGHRS and CDR2 is YFSETQ in the germline V gene. CDR3 size: 13 residues. V was pared by 0 bases and J by 4 bases, with 7 bases between. The CDR3 sequence: CASSLVPGETQYF. The CDR3 region has the DNA TGCGCCAGCAGCTTGGTGCCAGGAGAGACCCAGTACTTC.

The table lists this clone with a few counts. V and J are TRBV7-9 and TRBJ1-1; tentative D call: TRBD1 (5 bases). V lost 5 bases to trimming and J lost 10 bases, with 14 bases between them. The CDR3 runs to 12 residues. Germline loops: CDR1 SEHNR, CDR2 FQNEAQ (reference sequence). CDR3 residues: CASSPSRTPAFF. In nucleotides, the CDR3 is TGTGCCAGCAGCCCATCCAGGACACCAGCTTTCTTT.

This clone came up once. The chain links TRBV6-5 to TRBJ1-4, with TRBD1 matching over 8 bases. This CDR3 is 14 amino acids long. The V gene's germline CDR1 is MNHEY and CDR2 SVGAGI. The J segment lost 10 bases and the V segment lost 6 bases, leaving 10 bases of the junction unmatched. CDR3 bases: TGTGCCAGCAGCCCGGACAGGGAGAACGGAAAACTGTTTTTT. Residues: CASSPDRENGKLFF.

This clone was seen more than once but under ten times. V is TRBV10-2 and J is TRBJ2-7, with 7 positions matching TRBD2. This CDR3 contains 17 residues. CDR1 WSHSY and CDR2 SAAADI come from the germline V gene. The junction had 16 bases not matched to a gene; V was cut back by 2 bases and J by 6 bases. As DNA, the CDR3 is TGCGCCAGCAGTGAGCTCATCACCGGGGACTACAGGTCCGAGCAGTACTTC. Translation gives CASSELITGDYRSEQYF.

V is TRBV7-2 and J is TRBJ2-5; 7 positions match TRBD1. CDR1 SGHTA and CDR2 FQGNSA come from the germline V gene. The junction had 10 bases not matched to a gene; V was cut back by 6 bases and J by 6 bases. CDR3 length: 14 residues. CDR3 in amino acids: CASRLNRGPQTQYF. The CDR3 coding sequence is TGTGCCAGCAGACTAAACAGGGGCCCCCAGACCCAGTACTTC.

This chain joins TRBV4-2 and TRBJ2-3; 10 bases are a match to TRBD2. The CDR3 loop spans 17 amino acids. Per the germline V gene, CDR1 is LGHNA and CDR2 is YNFKEQ. The V segment lost 5 bases and the J segment 6 bases; nucleotides outside the gene matches: 14. The CDR3, as DNA: TGTGCCAGCAGCAAAACCCCTAGCGGGGGCGATGGGGATACGCAGTATTTT. Residues: CASSKTPSGGDGDTQYF.

V gene TRBV7-2 combines with J gene TRBJ1-5; 10 nucleotides align to TRBD1. Germline CDR1 SGHTA, CDR2 FQGNSA. The CDR3 runs 16 residues. Losses at the gene ends were 1 base for V and 4 bases for J; bases not matched to a gene: 4. The CDR3 sequence is CASSLVGTGVNQPQHF. As DNA, the CDR3 is TGTGCCAGCAGCTTAGTGGGGACAGGGGTAAATCAGCCCCAGCATTTT.

The rearrangement uses TRBV5-6 and TRBJ2-1; 9 nucleotides align to TRBD1. The CDR3 runs to 17 residues. CDR1 SGHDT and CDR2 YYEEEE come from the germline V gene. The V gene end was trimmed by 5 bases and the J gene end by 6 bases; junction bases not matched to a gene: 15. The CDR3 sequence is CASSEKSGTGFSNEQFF. The CDR3 DNA reads as TGTGCCAGCAGTGAGAAGAGTGGGACAGGGTTTTCCAATGAGCAGTTCTTC.

This clone rates as medium-sized. V gene TRBV11-2 combines with J gene TRBJ1-1; D is perhaps TRBD1 (6 bases). The CDR3 sequence is 14 residues long. V lost 4 bases to trimming and J lost 4 bases, with 13 bases between them. The germline gives CDR1 SGHAT, CDR2 FQNNGV. CDR3 sequence (DNA): TGTGCCAGCAGCTACCTACAGGGAATCACTGAAGCTTTCTTT. It translates to CASSYLQGITEAFF.